This is a list of T cell receptor beta chains from one sample in a study of identical twins. TCRdb itself ran the 5' RACE reads through MiXCR, one entry per CDR3 protein. The data show approximately 1.8 million distinct CDR3 sequences, 32% seen once. The source material was cord blood. Receptors originate from a newborn girl in good health. CDR3s include the opening cysteine and the closing phenylalanine or tryptophan. D genes are given only for firm matches. Clone size appears in some rows only: once, few, many, or a class for an expanded clone.

clone size	V gene	D gene	J gene	CDR3 protein	CDR3 DNA
few	TRBV7-6	TRBD2	TRBJ2-7	CASSQNWGGDEQYF	TGTGCCAGCAGTCAAAACTGGGGGGGAGACGAGCAGTACTTC
few	TRBV14	TRBD1	TRBJ2-1	CASSRGQVSYNEQFF	TGTGCCAGCAGCAGGGGACAGGTCTCCTACAATGAGCAGTTCTTC
-	TRBV7-2	TRBD2	TRBJ2-3	CASSRFWSSGSPQYF	TGTGCCAGCAGCCGTTTTTGGTCTAGCGGGAGCCCGCAGTATTTT
few	TRBV12-5	-	TRBJ1-2	CASGLGLYGYTF	TGTGCTAGTGGTCTAGGACTCTATGGCTACACCTTC
-	TRBV29-1	-	TRBJ2-7	CSAPGAYEQYF	TGCAGCGCTCCAGGGGCCTACGAGCAGTACTTC
once	TRBV29-1	-	TRBJ2-7	CSVEGWGWPSGEQNF	TGCAGCGTTGAAGGCTGGGGATGGCCCTCGGGCGAGCAGAACTTC
-	TRBV27	TRBD2	TRBJ2-3	CASRYLAGGQSTDTQYF	TGTGCCAGCAGATATCTAGCGGGAGGCCAAAGCACAGATACGCAGTATTTT
-	TRBV28	TRBD2	TRBJ2-1	CASTVGLAALEQFF	TGTGCCAGCACCGTCGGACTAGCGGCCCTTGAGCAGTTCTTC
-	TRBV12-3/TRBV12-4	TRBD1	TRBJ1-2	CASISNRGDGYTF	TGTGCCAGCATCAGTAACAGGGGTGATGGCTACACCTTC
-	TRBV5-1	-	TRBJ2-5	CASGSITRKETQYF	TGCGCCAGCGGCTCAATAACTAGGAAAGAGACCCAGTACTTC
few	TRBV6-5	-	TRBJ2-4	CASSYRSGVKNIQYF	TGTGCCAGCAGTTACAGGTCAGGAGTCAAAAACATTCAGTACTTC
-	TRBV29-1	-	TRBJ1-2	CSVVGVAYGYTF	TGCAGCGTTGTAGGGGTCGCCTATGGCTACACCTTC
-	TRBV19	-	TRBJ2-5	CASSISEETQYF	TGTGCCAGTAGTATCTCCGAAGAGACCCAGTACTTC
-	TRBV4-1	TRBD1	TRBJ1-1	CASSRDRDRGTSGTEAFF	TGCGCCAGCAGCCGAGACCGAGACAGGGGTACTTCGGGGACTGAAGCTTTCTTT
-	TRBV6-1	TRBD2	TRBJ2-5	CASSGSLAGGPQTQYF	TGTGCCAGCAGTGGGTCACTAGCGGGGGGGCCTCAGACCCAGTACTTC
few	TRBV7-9	-	TRBJ1-3	CASSFRDTSGNTIYF	TGTGCCAGCAGCTTCCGGGACACCTCTGGAAACACCATATATTTT
many	TRBV6-2/TRBV6-3	-	TRBJ1-2	CASTEEVYGYTF	TGTGCCAGCACCGAAGAAGTCTATGGCTACACCTTC
-	TRBV6-5	TRBD2	TRBJ2-1	CASSYSGHPGLAGPSSYNEQFF	TGTGCCAGCAGTTACTCCGGACACCCGGGACTAGCGGGCCCTAGCTCCTACAATGAGCAGTTCTTC
few	TRBV20-1	TRBD2	TRBJ2-3	CSVVRTLAGGDTQYF	TGCAGTGTTGTCAGGACACTAGCGGGAGGAGATACGCAGTATTTT
few	TRBV10-2	-	TRBJ1-1	CASSEIRMNTEAFF	TGCGCCAGCAGTGAAATAAGGATGAACACTGAAGCTTTCTTT
-	TRBV5-6	-	TRBJ1-4	CASSSGPATNEKLFF	TGTGCCAGCAGCTCTGGCCCTGCAACTAATGAAAAACTGTTTTTT
-	TRBV15	-	TRBJ2-7	CATSRSDITYEQYF	TGTGCCACCAGCAGATCGGACATTACCTACGAGCAGTACTTC
few	TRBV7-2	TRBD2	TRBJ2-7	CASSFSRLAGYEQYF	TGTGCCAGCAGCTTCTCACGACTAGCGGGCTACGAGCAGTACTTC
-	TRBV29-1	TRBD1	TRBJ2-7	CSVLGQGNEQYF	TGCAGCGTGCTGGGACAGGGGAACGAGCAGTACTTC
few	TRBV30	TRBD1	TRBJ1-2	CACRDSPYGYTF	TGTGCCTGCCGGGACAGTCCATATGGCTACACCTTC
once	TRBV9	TRBD2	TRBJ2-7	CASSVTAGGTYEQYF	TGTGCCAGCAGCGTAACAGCGGGGGGGACCTACGAGCAGTACTTC
-	TRBV20-1	-	TRBJ2-7	CSANRGYYEQYF	TGCAGTGCTAATCGGGGTTATTACGAGCAGTACTTC
-	TRBV12-3/TRBV12-4	TRBD2	TRBJ2-5	CASRPISGRGTQYF	TGTGCCAGCAGGCCGATTAGCGGGAGGGGGACCCAGTACTTC
few	TRBV30	-	TRBJ2-3	CAWSLWRGTDTQYF	TGTGCCTGGAGTTTGTGGCGGGGCACAGATACGCAGTATTTT
many	TRBV6-2/TRBV6-3	-	TRBJ1-4	CASSSRGEKLFF	TGTGCCAGCAGTAGCCGGGGTGAAAAACTGTTTTTT
-	TRBV7-9	-	TRBJ1-4	CASSPLLGEKLFF	TGTGCCAGCAGCCCCCTCCTGGGGGAAAAACTGTTTTTT
few	TRBV10-2	TRBD1	TRBJ1-2	CASIQGTNYGYTF	TGCGCCAGCATACAGGGGACCAACTATGGCTACACCTTC
-	TRBV4-1	-	TRBJ1-2	CASSQAGRGYTF	TGCGCCAGCAGCCAAGCTGGTCGTGGCTACACCTTC
few	TRBV7-8	-	TRBJ2-5	CASSLGTIETQYF	TGTGCCAGCAGCTTAGGGACAATAGAGACCCAGTACTTC
-	TRBV6-6	-	TRBJ2-1	CASSYAASYNEQFF	TGTGCCAGCAGTTACGCGGCTTCCTACAATGAGCAGTTCTTC
-	TRBV4-2	TRBD1	TRBJ2-7	CASSQGTGASYEQYF	TGTGCCAGCAGCCAGGGGACAGGGGCCTCCTACGAGCAGTACTTC
-	TRBV20-1	TRBD1	TRBJ1-2	CSARDRRRGSYTF	TGCAGTGCTAGGGACAGGCGCCGGGGTAGCTACACCTTC
-	TRBV27	-	TRBJ2-7	CASSLRVSSGSYEQYF	TGTGCCAGCAGTTTACGGGTTAGTAGCGGCTCCTACGAGCAGTACTTC
-	TRBV29-1	-	TRBJ2-1	CSVLGRGHYNEQFF	TGCAGCGTCCTCGGCCGGGGACATTACAATGAGCAGTTCTTC
-	TRBV3-1	-	TRBJ1-1	CASSQEVSPNTEAFF	TGTGCCAGCAGCCAAGAAGTCAGCCCGAACACTGAAGCTTTCTTT
few	TRBV27	TRBD1	TRBJ2-1	CASRISTGVNEQFF	TGTGCCAGCAGAATTTCGACAGGGGTCAATGAGCAGTTCTTC
-	TRBV10-3	-	TRBJ2-2	CAISESPLGAGELFF	TGTGCCATCAGTGAGTCCCCACTAGGGGCCGGGGAGCTGTTTTTT
-	TRBV2	-	TRBJ2-1	CASSEVGSSGLYGGNEQFF	TGTGCCAGCAGTGAAGTTGGGAGTTCGGGACTCTATGGGGGCAATGAGCAGTTCTTC